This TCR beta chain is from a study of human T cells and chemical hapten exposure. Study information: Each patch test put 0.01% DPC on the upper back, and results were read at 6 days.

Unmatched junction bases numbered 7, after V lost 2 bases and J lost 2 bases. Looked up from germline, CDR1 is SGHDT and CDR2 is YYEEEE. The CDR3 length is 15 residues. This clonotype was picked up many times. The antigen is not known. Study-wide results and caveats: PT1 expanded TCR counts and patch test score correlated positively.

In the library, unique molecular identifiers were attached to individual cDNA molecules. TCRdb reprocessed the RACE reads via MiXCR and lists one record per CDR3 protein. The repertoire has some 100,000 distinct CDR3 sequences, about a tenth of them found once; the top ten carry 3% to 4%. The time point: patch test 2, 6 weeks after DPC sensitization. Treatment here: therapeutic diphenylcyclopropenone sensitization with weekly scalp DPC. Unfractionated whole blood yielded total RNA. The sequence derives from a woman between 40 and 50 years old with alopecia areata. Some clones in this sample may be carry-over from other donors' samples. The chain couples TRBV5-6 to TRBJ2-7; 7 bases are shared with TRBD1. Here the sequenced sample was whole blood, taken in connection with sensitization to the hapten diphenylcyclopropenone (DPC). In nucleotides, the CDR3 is TGTGCCAGCAGCTTTGGGGACAGACCAGCCTACGAGCAGTACTTC. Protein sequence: CASSFGDRPAYEQYF.